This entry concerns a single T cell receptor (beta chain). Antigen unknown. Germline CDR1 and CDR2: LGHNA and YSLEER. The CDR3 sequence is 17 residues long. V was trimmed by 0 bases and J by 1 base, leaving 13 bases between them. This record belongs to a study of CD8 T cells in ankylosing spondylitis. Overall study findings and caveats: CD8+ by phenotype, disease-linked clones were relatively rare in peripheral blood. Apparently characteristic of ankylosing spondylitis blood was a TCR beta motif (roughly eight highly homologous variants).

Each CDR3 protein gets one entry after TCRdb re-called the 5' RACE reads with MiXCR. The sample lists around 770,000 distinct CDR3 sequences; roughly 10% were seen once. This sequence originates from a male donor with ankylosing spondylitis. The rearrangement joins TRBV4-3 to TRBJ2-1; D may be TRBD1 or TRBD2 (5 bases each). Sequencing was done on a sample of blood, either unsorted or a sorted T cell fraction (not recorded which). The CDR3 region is CASSQDLRGRSYNEQFF. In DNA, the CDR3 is TGCGCCAGCAGCCAAGATTTGAGGGGCAGGTCCTACAATGAGCAGTTCTTC.